The TCR beta chain described here comes from a study of blood T cell repertoires in COVID-19. Sequenced by immunoSEQ multiplex PCR; TCRdb stores in-frame clones only, minus some. The sample yields around 250,000 clones, approximately 79% seen once. The CDR3 length is 17 residues. In germline, CDR1 is MNHEY, CDR2 SMNVEV (reference sequence). Trimming took 3 bases from V and 4 from J, leaving 18 bases between them. Sequenced input: PBMCs or T cells enriched from blood (not recorded which). V gene TRBV27 combines with J gene TRBJ2-2; D might be TRBD1 (5 bases). The receptor was derived from a man aged 25-45 years with acute COVID-19. The CDR3, as DNA: TGTGCCAGCAGTTTCTACAGGCCCGGAATTATCACCGGGGAGCTGTTTTTT. Amino acids: CASSFYRPGIITGELFF.